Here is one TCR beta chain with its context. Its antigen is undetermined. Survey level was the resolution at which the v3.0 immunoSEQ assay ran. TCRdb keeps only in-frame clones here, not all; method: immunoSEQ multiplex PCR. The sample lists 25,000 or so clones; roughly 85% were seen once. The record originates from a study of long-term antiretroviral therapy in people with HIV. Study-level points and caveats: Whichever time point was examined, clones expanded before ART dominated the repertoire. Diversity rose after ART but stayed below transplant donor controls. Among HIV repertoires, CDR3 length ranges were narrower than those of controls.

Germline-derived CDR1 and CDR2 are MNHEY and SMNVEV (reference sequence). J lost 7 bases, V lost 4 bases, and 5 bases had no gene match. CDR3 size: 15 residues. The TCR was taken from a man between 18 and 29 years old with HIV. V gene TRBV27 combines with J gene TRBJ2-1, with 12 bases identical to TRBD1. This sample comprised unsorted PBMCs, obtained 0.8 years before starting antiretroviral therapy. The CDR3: CASSSGTGGLNEQFF. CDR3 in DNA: TGTGCCAGCAGTTCAGGGACAGGGGGCTTAAATGAGCAGTTCTTC.